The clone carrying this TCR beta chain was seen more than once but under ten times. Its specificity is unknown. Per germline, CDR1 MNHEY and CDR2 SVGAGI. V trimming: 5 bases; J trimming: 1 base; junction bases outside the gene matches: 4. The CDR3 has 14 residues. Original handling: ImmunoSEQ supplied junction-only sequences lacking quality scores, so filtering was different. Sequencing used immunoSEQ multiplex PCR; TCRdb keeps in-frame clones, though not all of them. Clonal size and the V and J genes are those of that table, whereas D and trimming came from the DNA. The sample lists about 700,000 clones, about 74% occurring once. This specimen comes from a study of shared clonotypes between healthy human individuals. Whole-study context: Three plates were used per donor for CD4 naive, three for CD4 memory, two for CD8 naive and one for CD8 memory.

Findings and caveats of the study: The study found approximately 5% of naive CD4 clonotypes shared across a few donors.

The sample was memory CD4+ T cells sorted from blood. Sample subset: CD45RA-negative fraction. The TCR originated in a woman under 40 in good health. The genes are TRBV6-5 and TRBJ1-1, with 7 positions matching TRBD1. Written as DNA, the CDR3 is TGTGCCAGCAGTGCTACAGGGGCGAACACTGAAGCTTTCTTT. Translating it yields CASSATGANTEAFF.